The subject of this entry is one T cell receptor (beta chain). This clone turned up a few times. Its antigen has not been determined. Within one base of it there is no much larger clone, and no base qualities were kept. The CDR3 runs 13 residues from the cysteine to the phenylalanine. Only CDR3 DNA remains: 39 bases, in frame from the first base. From a lookup of the germline V gene, CDR1 and CDR2 are SGHVS and FQNEAQ. The junction shows trimming of 5 bases on V and 4 bases on J, plus 12 bases between the germline ends. Preparation of the library involved the immunoSEQ multiplex PCR assay. The multiplex PCR relied on a mix of 60 forward primers for TCR Vbeta segments and 13 reverse primers for TCR Jbeta segments. The CDR3 region of rearranged TCR beta genes was amplified from genomic DNA by a multiplex PCR assay. The amplified TCR beta libraries were sequenced on the Illumina HiSeq System as 87-base-pair reads. Per the original workflow: In a later analysis, 77 million or so unique TCR beta chains were counted across the 650 to 750 repertoires, and about 10 million of these chains were shared by at least two donors. A nearest-neighbor algorithm error-corrected the raw reads and collapsed the reads into unique sequences, merging closely related sequences to remove PCR and sequencing errors. To assign V, D and J gene segments, CDR3 sequences were aligned to IMGT reference sequences. For a sequence to be retained, at least a six-nucleotide match to both a V gene segment and a J gene segment was required. A rearrangement was called productive if the CDR3 had no stop codons and remained in frame with V and J, and every other rearrangement was called non-productive. Following IMGT convention, CDR3 was defined as the stretch from the second conserved V-encoded cysteine to the conserved J-encoded phenylalanine. The earlier analysis of roughly 590 of the donors excluded sequences that lacked an unambiguous match to a single V gene segment. In an earlier analysis of about 590 of the donors, a V segment was called functional when productive rearrangements were above 56.7%, and segregating when the standard deviation between donors exceeded 5%. To diagnose cytomegalovirus status from the catalog of TCR beta chain sequences, a statistical classification framework was built. A later analysis assigned V and J genes by comparing TCR nucleotide sequences with IMGT/GENE-DB human TR gene sequences. Using the TCRdist pipeline, a later analysis assigned CDR3 sequences along with most-parsimonious VDJ recombination scenarios. A later analysis defined each TCR beta chain by its CDR3 amino acid sequence plus V-gene family, and excluded reads lacking a unique V-gene family. A later analysis removed over 500 highly shared, low-generation-probability nucleotide sequences to deal with suspected cross-contamination and a sequencing artifact. A later analysis calculated a clonal expansion index for each public chain from normalized within-repertoire ranks of inferred template counts. In a later analysis, generation probabilities were computed with a VDJ recombination model fitted to out-of-frame rearrangements, and the resulting probabilities were checked against IGoR. Hypergeometric tests were used in a later analysis to score TCR-TCR, TCR-HLA and TCR-CMV co-occurrence, with a repertoire-size bias correction applied to the TCR pairs. A later analysis estimated false discovery rates by permuting HLA or CMV assignments 20 times. In a later analysis, co-occurring TCRs were grouped using DBSCAN, with TCRdist sequence similarity added in when clustering inside HLA-allele-positive subsets. For co-occurrence clustering, repertoires with fewer than 30,000 or more than 120,000 public chains were excluded, along with four to six repertoires with anomalous nucleotide sharing. What TCRdb holds here is the immuneACCESS table cut down to in-frame rearrangements. Part of the clones is not present; checked against another copy, under half of the missing clones reflect an unresolved V gene, and the others are unexplained. V and J calls and clone size come straight from that table; D and trimming were deduced from the DNA. A total of 150,000 or so clones appear in this sample, about 64% of them only once. The ten most abundant clones make up 2.5% to 3.5% of the sample.

The data belong to a study of cytomegalovirus exposure and HLA in healthy donors (TCRdb year 2017). General notes on the study: An earlier analysis of some 600 of the donors reported approximately 260 Gb of sequence data and 117 million unique TCR beta sequences obtained from roughly 180 million T cells. About 300 gigabases of sequencing data and around 87 million unique TCR sequences were included in an early release covering 500 to 750 HLA-typed donors. Of the roughly 400 genotyped donors, less than 90% were placed in the genetic ancestry cluster associated with self-reported Caucasian donors. The aim of the study was to test whether cataloging public T cell receptors could identify signatures of past pathogen exposure. The study profiled the T cell repertoires of hundreds of subjects by immunosequencing and related them to cytomegalovirus serostatus. In addition to the first cohort of 650 to 750 subjects, a separate validation cohort of around 110 different subjects was used. To predict cytomegalovirus infection status, the study combined high-throughput TCR immunosequencing, statistical association of individual TCRs with disease status, and machine learning. To study patterns of TCR occurrence, a later analysis re-analyzed previously published TCR beta repertoires from more than 550 donors and added high-resolution HLA genotyping. Rather than using new phenotypic data, the later analysis identified candidate immune exposures from TCR beta sequences and from how often those sequences occurred across donors. In an earlier analysis of more than 550 of the donors, high-throughput TCR beta sequencing was used to judge whether each TCR beta V gene segment behaved as functional or pseudogenic. Alongside the repertoire data, information on donor age, sex, ethnicity and CMV serostatus was compiled. A later genetic analysis used genome-wide SNP genotypes for 398 of the 666 donors, treating that subset as a discovery cohort. All discovery cohort repertoires had been generated using a single sequencing platform. HLA typing included class I and class II loci at four-digit resolution. Typing coverage differed by locus: A, B, C, DRB1 and DQB1 were typed in roughly 629-640 donors, DQA1 in 500 to 550, DPA1 in some 600, and DPB1 in about 450. Four to six DR-DQ haplotypes were handled as single units for association and clustering, since linkage in the cohort was strong. Among some 410 genotyped donors of the cohort, an average of approximately 240,000 unique TCR beta nucleotide sequences was sequenced per donor, of which roughly 17% were non-productive. The research as a whole found: Because HLA typing was unavailable for some donors at each locus, only the typed subset was used in association tests. A later genetic analysis reported fewer N-insertions in productive TCRs among donors in an Asian-associated ancestry cluster than the roughly 690-donor mean. In vitro tests confirmed that a few of the cytomegalovirus-associated TCR beta chains recognize cytomegalovirus antigens. The authors suggested that the approach could potentially be extended to other disease states and immunological phenotypes. The only immune exposure information available for the cohort was CMV serostatus. A cluster of highly shared sequence variants was judged likely to represent a technical artifact of the sequencing pipeline. Several of the top co-occurrence clusters appeared to be linked to parvovirus B19, influenza, CMV and Epstein-Barr virus, according to a later analysis. When HLA alleles, especially DR and DQ, strongly co-occurred, attributing TCR associations to individual alleles was difficult. In this cohort, only TCR beta chains were sequenced, and detectable features were limited by the absence of alpha or paired-chain data. Because the 87-base-pair reads could not distinguish some IMGT-functional V segments, including TRBV6-2 and TRBV6-3, those segments were excluded. In a later analysis, 16,951 TCR beta sequences were associated with specific HLA alleles at a false discovery rate of 0.05. The presence/absence analyses assumed that sequencing depth was roughly uniform across donors, and that assumption may not be true. The earlier analysis of approximately 540 of the donors excluded some 15 rarely observed V segments, including chromosome 9 orphons, because counts were too low. In a later analysis, HLA-associated TCR beta chains showed more clonal expansion and lower generation probabilities than non-associated chains that were equally common. A further reported finding was that TCR beta sequences accurately predicted the HLA-A and HLA-B alleles for most subjects in the first cohort. Most TCR sequences were observed very rarely across donors, whereas some public TCRs were present in many individuals. The study gave a list of around 170 TCR beta chains associated with cytomegalovirus. A later analysis found that TCR association rates varied across HLA loci, with DRB1 alleles showing the most associated TCRs and HLA-C alleles the fewest. In an earlier analysis of 587 of the donors, most TCR beta V segments appeared in productive rearrangements about 87% or about 30% of the time, broadly matching IMGT annotations. In a later genetic analysis, a missense DCLRE1C variant was associated with V-gene and J-gene trimming of TCR beta chains, and the association was replicated in an independent cohort. Linkage disequilibrium might explain the correlated functional status among segregating V segments, but an unknown experimental factor could not be excluded. A later analysis found that most CMV-associated TCR beta chains appeared HLA-restricted, with HLA associations seemingly driven largely by CMV exposure. The classifier was reported to diagnose cytomegalovirus status with high specificity and sensitivity in both the original cohort and the validation cohort.

The cohort was made up of 500 to 800 healthy bone marrow donors. Cohort members were all nominally healthy when sampled, although unrecorded immune exposures were likely present. The donor was CMV seropositive and was included in the group of 300 or so seropositive cohort members. Each donor provided a peripheral blood sample, and peripheral blood mononuclear cells were used for TCR beta sequencing. The Qiagen DNeasy Blood Extraction Kit was used to extract genomic DNA from the blood cell samples. The chain is encoded by TRBV7-8 joined to TRBJ2-7, and perhaps TRBD2 as D gene, on 6 matching bases. This receptor was obtained from a woman in her twenties or thirties in good health and CMV-seropositive. Sequenced: PBMCs. The nucleotide sequence reads as follows: TGTGCCAGCAGCCCCGGGACTGTATACGAGCAGTACTTC. The encoded protein is CASSPGTVYEQYF.